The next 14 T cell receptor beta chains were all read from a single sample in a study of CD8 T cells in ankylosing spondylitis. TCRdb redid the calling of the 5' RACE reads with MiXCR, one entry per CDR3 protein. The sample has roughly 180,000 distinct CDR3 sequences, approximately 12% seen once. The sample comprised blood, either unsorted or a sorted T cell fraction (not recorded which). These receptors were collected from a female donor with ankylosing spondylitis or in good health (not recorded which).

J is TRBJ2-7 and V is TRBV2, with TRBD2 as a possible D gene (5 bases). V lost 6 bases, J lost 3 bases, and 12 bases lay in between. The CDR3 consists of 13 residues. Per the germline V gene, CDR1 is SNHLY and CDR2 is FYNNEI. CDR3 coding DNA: TGTGCCAGCAGAGAGCGGTTGCACTACGAGCAGTACTTC. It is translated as CASRERLHYEQYF. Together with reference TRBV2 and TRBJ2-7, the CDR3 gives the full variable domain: EPEVTQTPSHQVTQMGQEVILRCVPISNHLYFYWYRQILGQKVEFLVSFYNNEISEKSEIFDDQFSVERPDGSNFTLKIRSTKLEDSAMYFCASRERLHYEQYFGPGTRLTVT.

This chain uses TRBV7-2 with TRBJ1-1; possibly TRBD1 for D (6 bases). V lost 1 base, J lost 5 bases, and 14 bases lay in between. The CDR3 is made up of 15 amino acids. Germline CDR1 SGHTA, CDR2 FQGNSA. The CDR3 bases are TGTGCCAGCAGCTTAGGTGGGGGCGCCGTGACTGAAGCTTTCTTT. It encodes CASSLGGGAVTEAFF.

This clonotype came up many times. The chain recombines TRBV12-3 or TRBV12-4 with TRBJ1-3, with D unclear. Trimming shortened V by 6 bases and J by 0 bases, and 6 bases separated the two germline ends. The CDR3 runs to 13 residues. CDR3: CASRLISGNTIYF. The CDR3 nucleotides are TGTGCCAGCAGGTTGATCTCTGGAAACACCATATATTTT.

CDR3 nucleotide sequence: TGTGCCAGCAGCTTGGACAGGGGGCGCGATGGCTACACCTTC. Protein product: CASSLDRGRDGYTF. The rearrangement links TRBV7-2 to TRBJ1-2, with 11 bases lining up with TRBD1. The CDR3 spans 14 residues. Germline V CDR1 and CDR2: SGHTA, FQGNSA. Germline trimming cut 3 bases from V and 6 bases from J; bases unmatched to any gene: 3.

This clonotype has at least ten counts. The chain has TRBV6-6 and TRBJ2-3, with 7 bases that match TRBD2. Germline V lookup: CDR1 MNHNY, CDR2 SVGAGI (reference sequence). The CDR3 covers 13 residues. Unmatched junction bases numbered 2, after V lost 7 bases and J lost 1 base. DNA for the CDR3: TGTGCCAGCATCCTAGCGGGCACAGATACGCAGTATTTT. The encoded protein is CASILAGTDTQYF.

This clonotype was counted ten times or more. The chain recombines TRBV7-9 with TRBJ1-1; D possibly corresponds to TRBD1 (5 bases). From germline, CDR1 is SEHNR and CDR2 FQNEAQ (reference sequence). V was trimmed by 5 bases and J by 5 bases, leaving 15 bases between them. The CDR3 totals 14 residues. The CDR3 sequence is CASSLGTLGTEAFF. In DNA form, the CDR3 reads TGTGCCAGCAGCCTGGGGACCTTAGGGACTGAAGCTTTCTTT.

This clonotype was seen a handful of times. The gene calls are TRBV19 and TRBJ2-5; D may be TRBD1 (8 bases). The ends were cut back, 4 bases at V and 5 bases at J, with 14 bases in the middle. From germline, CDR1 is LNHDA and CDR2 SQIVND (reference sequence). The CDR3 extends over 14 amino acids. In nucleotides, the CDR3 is TGTGCCAGTAGTACAGACAGGGGAGGGGAGACCCAGTACTTC. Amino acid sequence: CASSTDRGGETQYF.

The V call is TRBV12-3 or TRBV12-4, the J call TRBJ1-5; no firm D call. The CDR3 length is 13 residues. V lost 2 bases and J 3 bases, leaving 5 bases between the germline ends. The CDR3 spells CASSLLVNQPQHF. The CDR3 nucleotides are TGTGCCAGCAGTTTATTGGTCAATCAGCCCCAGCATTTT.

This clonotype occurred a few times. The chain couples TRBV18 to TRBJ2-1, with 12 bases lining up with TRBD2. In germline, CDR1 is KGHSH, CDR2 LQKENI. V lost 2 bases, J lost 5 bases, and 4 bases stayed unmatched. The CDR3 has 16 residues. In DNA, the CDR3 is TGTGCCAGCTCACCAAGGACTAGCGGGATTCACAATGAGCAGTTCTTC. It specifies CASSPRTSGIHNEQFF.

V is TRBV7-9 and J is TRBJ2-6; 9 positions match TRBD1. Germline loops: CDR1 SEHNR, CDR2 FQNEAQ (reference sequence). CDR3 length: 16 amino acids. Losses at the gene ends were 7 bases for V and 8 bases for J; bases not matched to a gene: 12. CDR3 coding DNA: TGTGCCAGCACCAGCCTTACAGGGGGCTTGTCCAACGTCCTGACTTTC. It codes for CASTSLTGGLSNVLTF.

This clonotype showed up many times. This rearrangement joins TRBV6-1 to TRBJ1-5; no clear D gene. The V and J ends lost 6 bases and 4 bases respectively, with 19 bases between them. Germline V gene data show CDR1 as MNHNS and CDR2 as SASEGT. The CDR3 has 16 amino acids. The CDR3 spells CASSASPGGPNQPQHF. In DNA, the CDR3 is TGTGCCAGCAGCGCTAGCCCCGGAGGGCCAAATCAGCCCCAGCATTTT.

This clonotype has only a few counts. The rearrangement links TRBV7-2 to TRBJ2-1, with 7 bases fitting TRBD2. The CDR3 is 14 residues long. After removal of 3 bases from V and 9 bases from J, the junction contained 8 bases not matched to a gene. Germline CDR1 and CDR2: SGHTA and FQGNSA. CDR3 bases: TGTGCCAGCAGCTTGGGGGGGATGGAAGCTGAGCAGTTCTTC. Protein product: CASSLGGMEAEQFF.

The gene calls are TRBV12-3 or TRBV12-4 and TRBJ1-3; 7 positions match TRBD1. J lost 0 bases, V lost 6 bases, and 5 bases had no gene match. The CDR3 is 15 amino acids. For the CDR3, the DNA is TGTGCCAGCAGACCGGACAGGCGCTCTGGAAACACCATATATTTT. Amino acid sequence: CASRPDRRSGNTIYF.

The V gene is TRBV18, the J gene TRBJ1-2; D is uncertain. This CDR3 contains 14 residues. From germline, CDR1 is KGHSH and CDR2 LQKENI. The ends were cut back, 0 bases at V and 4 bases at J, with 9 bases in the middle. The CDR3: CASSPPERTYGYTF. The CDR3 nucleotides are TGTGCCAGCTCACCACCGGAAAGAACCTATGGCTACACCTTC.